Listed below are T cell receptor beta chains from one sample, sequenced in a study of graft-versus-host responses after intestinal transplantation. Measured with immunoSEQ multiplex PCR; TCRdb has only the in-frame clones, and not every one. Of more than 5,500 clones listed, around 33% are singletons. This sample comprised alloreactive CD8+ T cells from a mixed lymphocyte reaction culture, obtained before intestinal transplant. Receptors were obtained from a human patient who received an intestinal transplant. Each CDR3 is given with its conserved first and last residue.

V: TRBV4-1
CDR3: CASSSPPAGSYNEQFF

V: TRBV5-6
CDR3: CASRRQGTIYNEQFF

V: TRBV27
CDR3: CASSLVGTGGYEQYF

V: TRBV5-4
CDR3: CASSLAGLAGALGELFF

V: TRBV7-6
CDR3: CASSPGLAAYEQYF

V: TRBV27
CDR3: CASSLPGGYEQYF

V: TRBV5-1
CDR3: CASSSETSGYQETQYF

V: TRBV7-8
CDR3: CASSLSPSSFQTEAFF

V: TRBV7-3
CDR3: CASSPLAGVDEQFF

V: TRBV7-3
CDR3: CASSFLGTSGYNEQFF

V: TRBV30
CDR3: CAWSDRTGYYGYTF

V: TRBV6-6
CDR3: CASSYSGVGYTF

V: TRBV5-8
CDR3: CASSLVGAFTGELFF

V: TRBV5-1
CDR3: CASSQDRLSTYEQYF

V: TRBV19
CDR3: CAVRRIGTDTQYF

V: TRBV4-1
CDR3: CASSQDWGETYGYTF

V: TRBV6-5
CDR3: CASSYGSGEKLFF

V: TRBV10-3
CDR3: CAISEGWRQGATGANVLTF